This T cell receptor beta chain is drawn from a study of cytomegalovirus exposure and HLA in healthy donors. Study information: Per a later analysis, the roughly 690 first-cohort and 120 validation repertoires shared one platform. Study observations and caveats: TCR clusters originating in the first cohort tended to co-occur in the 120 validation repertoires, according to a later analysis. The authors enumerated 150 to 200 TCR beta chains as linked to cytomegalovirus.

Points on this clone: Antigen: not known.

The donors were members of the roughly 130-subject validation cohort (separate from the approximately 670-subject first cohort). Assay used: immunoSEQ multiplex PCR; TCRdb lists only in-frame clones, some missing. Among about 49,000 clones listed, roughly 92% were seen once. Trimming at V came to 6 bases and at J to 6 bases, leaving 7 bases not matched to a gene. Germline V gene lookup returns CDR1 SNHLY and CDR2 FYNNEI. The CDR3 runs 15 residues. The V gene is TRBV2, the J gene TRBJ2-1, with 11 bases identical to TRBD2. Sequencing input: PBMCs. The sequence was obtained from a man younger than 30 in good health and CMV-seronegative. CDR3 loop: CASSQRGLAANEQFF. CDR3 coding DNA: TGTGCCAGCAGCCAGCGGGGACTAGCGGCCAATGAGCAGTTCTTC.